Listed below are T cell receptor beta chains from one sample, sequenced in a study of Ad26.COV2.S vaccination and SARS-CoV-2 variants. Data came from immunoSEQ multiplex PCR; TCRdb stores just in-frame clones and leaves some out. In the table there are approximately 400,000 clones, about four fifths of which are singletons. The specimen was peripheral blood, collected in a trial of Ad26.COV2.S vaccine versus placebo. The receptors here all came from a person between 18 and 60 years old who received the Ad26.COV2.S COVID-19 vaccine or a placebo. CDR3s include the opening cysteine and the closing phenylalanine or tryptophan. D genes are given only for firm matches. Not every row has a clone size; where given, it reads once, few, many or a size class.

d_gene: -; j_gene: TRBJ2-5; v_gene: TRBV7-9; abundance: -; CDR3aa: CASSLAGGETQYF; CDR3nt: TGTGCCAGCAGTTTGGCAGGGGGGGAGACCCAGTACTTC
d_gene: TRBD1; j_gene: TRBJ1-2; v_gene: TRBV2; abundance: -; CDR3aa: CASSAGTGPYGYTF; CDR3nt: TGTGCCAGCAGTGCCGGGACAGGGCCCTATGGCTACACCTTC
d_gene: TRBD2; j_gene: TRBJ2-3; v_gene: TRBV7-9; abundance: -; CDR3aa: CASSLFGRQTDTQYF; CDR3nt: TGTGCCAGCAGCTTATTCGGGAGGCAAACAGATACGCAGTATTTT
d_gene: -; j_gene: TRBJ1-2; v_gene: TRBV5-1; abundance: -; CDR3aa: CASKSTLTNYGYTF; CDR3nt: TGCGCCAGCAAATCGACGCTTACGAACTATGGCTACACCTTC
d_gene: -; j_gene: TRBJ2-7; v_gene: TRBV18; abundance: once; CDR3aa: CASSPPTGGYEQYF; CDR3nt: TGTGCCAGCTCACCACCGACAGGAGGCTACGAGCAGTACTTC
d_gene: -; j_gene: TRBJ1-2; v_gene: TRBV4-1; abundance: -; CDR3aa: CASSPPYRTDNYGYTF; CDR3nt: TGCGCCAGCAGCCCCCCCTACCGGACAGATAACTATGGCTACACCTTC
d_gene: -; j_gene: TRBJ1-2; v_gene: TRBV7-2; abundance: -; CDR3aa: CASSQQTANYGYTF; CDR3nt: TGTGCCAGCAGCCAGCAGACAGCAAACTATGGCTACACCTTC
d_gene: TRBD2; j_gene: TRBJ2-1; v_gene: TRBV29-1; abundance: -; CDR3aa: CSVEGLAAYNEQFF; CDR3nt: TGCAGCGTCGAGGGACTAGCGGCCTACAATGAGCAGTTCTTC
d_gene: -; j_gene: TRBJ1-1; v_gene: TRBV6-5; abundance: -; CDR3aa: CASTWYGGNTEAFF; CDR3nt: TGTGCCAGCACATGGTATGGGGGGAACACTGAAGCTTTCTTT
d_gene: TRBD1; j_gene: TRBJ1-1; v_gene: TRBV7-9; abundance: -; CDR3aa: CASSPPGDRNTEAFF; CDR3nt: TGTGCCAGCAGCCCCCCTGGGGACAGGAACACTGAAGCTTTCTTT
d_gene: -; j_gene: TRBJ2-1; v_gene: TRBV3-1/TRBV3-2; abundance: -; CDR3aa: CASKRSNEQFF; CDR3nt: TGTGCCAGCAAGCGGAGCAATGAGCAGTTCTTC
d_gene: -; j_gene: TRBJ1-1; v_gene: TRBV5-1; abundance: -; CDR3aa: CASRLSQMANTEAFF; CDR3nt: TGCGCCAGCAGGTTGTCCCAGATGGCGAACACTGAAGCTTTCTTT
d_gene: -; j_gene: TRBJ1-4; v_gene: TRBV6-5; abundance: once; CDR3aa: CASSSIPNNEKLFF; CDR3nt: TGTGCCAGCAGTTCGATACCAAATAATGAAAAACTGTTTTTT